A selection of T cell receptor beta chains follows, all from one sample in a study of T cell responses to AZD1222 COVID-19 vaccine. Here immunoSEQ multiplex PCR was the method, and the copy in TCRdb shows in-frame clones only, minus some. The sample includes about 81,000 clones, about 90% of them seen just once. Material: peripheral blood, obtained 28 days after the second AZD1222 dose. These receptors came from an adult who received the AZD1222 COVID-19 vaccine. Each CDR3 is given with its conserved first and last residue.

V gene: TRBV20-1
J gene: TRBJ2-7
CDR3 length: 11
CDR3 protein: CSARRIYEQYF

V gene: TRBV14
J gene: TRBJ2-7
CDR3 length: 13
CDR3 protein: CASSQELIGEQYF

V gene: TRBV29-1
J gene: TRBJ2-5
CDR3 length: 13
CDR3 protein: CSAQRGSQETQYF

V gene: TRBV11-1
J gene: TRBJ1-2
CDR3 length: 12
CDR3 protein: CASSLVGDGYTF

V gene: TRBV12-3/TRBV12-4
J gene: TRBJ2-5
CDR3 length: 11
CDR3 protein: CASSLGETQYF

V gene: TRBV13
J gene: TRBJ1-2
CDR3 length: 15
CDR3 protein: CASSSRGGYGYGYTF

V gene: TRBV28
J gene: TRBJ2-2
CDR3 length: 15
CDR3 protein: CASSLGQWNTGELFF

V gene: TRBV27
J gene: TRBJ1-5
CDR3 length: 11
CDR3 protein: CASPSNQPQHF

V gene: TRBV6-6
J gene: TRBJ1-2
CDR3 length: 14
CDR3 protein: CASSSRGRDYGYTF

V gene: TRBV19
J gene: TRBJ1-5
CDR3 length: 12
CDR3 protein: CASRTGGQPQHF

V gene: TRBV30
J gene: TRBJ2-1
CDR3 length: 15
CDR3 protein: CAWSLGLAGVNEQFF

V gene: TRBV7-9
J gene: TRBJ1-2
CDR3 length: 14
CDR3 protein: CASSLWTANYGYTF

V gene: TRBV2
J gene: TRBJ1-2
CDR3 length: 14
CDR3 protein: CASSESTRSYGYTF

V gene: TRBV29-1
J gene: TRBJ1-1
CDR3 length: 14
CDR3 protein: CSVEAGNMNTEAFF

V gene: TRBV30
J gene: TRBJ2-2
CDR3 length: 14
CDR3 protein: CAWRGTGGTGELFF

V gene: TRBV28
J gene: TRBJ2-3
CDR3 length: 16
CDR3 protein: CASSRQGQGRTDTQYF

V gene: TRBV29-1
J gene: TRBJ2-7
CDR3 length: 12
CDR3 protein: CSVMKGPYEQYF

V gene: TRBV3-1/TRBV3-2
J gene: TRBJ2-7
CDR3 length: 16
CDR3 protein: CASSQILAGGDYEQYF

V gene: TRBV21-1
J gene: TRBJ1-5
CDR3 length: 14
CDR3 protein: CASIPGFPGLPQHF

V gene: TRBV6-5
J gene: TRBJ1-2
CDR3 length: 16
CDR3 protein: CASSSTIWPANYGYTF

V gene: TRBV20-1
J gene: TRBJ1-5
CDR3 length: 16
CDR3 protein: CSASVTTDFLGQPQHF

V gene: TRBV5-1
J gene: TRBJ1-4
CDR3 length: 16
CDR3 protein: CASSPGEGAGDEKLFF

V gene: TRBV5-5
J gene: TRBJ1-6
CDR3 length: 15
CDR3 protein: CASSLDRYEDSPLHF

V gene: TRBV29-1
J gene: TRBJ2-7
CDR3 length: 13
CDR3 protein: CSVRQAPSYEQYF

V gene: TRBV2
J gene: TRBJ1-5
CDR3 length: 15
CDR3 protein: CASSVSGTPNQPQHF

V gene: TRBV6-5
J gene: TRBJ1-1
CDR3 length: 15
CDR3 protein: CASIIGQGSDTEAFF

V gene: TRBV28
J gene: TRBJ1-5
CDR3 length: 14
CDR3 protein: CASGTAHSNQPQHF

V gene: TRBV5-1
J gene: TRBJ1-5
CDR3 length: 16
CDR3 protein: CASSPGQGASNQPQHF

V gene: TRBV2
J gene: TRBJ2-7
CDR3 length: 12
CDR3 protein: CASRRGPLEQYF

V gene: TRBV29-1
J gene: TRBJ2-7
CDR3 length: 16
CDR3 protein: CSVEELIGAGRYEQYF

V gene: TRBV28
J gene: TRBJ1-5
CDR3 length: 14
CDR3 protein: CASSVPTRDQPQHF

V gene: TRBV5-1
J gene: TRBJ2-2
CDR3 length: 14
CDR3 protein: CASSLVGNTGELFF

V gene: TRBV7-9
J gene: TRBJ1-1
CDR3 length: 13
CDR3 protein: CASSLVAGAEAFF

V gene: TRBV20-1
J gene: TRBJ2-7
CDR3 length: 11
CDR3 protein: CSATGNYEQYF

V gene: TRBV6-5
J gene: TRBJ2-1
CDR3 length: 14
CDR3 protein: CASRVGGPGGEQFF

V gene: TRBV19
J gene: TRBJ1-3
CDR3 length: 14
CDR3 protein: CASKDSGAGNTIYF

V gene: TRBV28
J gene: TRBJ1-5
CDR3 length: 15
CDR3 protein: CASSPHQGANQPQHF

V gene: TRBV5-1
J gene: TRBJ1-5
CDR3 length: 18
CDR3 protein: CASSLGTGAIFSNQPQHF

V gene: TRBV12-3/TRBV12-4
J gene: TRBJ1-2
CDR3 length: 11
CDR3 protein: CASSLNRGYTF

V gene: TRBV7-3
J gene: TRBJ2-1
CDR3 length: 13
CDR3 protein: CASSPRLEGEQFF

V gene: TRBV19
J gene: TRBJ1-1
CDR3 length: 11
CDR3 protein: CASSILNEAFF

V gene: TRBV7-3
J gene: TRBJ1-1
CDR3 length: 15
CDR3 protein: CASSLTGALGTEAFF

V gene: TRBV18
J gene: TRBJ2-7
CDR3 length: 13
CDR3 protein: CASGYGRSYEQYF

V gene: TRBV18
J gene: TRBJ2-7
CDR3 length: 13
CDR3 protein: CASSGGLANEQYF

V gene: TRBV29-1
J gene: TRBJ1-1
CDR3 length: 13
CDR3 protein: CSVGRLMNTEAFF

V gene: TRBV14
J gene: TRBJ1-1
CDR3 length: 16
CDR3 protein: CASSQGGRGPNTEAFF

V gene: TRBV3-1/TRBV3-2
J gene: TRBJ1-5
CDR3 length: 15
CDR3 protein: CASAQGASSNQPQHF

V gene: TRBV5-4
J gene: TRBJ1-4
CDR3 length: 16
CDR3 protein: CASSLLTGGVGEKLFF

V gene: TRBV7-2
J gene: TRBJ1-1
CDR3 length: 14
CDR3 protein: CASSLRQGYTEAFF

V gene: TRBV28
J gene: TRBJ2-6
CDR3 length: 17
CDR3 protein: CASKVGASGSGANVLTF

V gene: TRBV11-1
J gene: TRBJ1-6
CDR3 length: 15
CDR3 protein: CASSLQLPPNSPLHF

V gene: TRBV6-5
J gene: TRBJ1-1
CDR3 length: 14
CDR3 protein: CASSYRWLGTEAFF

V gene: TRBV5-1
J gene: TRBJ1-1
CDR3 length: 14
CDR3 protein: CASSLMGASTEAFF

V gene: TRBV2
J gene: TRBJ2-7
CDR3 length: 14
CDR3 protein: CASLGGDRDYEQYF

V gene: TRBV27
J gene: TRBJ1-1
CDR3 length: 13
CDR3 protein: CASSRQENTEAFF